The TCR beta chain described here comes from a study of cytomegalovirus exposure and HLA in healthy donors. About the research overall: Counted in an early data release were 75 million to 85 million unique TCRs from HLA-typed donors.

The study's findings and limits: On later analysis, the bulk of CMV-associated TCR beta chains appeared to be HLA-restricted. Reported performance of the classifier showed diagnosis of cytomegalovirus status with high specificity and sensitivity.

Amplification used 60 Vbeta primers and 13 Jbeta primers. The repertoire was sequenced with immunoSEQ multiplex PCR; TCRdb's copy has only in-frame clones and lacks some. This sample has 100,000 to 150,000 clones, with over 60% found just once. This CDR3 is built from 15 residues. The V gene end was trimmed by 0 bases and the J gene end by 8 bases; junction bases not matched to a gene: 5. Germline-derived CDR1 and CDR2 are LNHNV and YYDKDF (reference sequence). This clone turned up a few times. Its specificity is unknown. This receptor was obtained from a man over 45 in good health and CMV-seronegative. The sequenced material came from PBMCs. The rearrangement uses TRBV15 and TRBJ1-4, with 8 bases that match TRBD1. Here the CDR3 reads CATSRDRDRGEKLFF. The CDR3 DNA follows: TGTGCCACCAGCAGAGATCGAGACAGGGGAGAAAAACTGTTTTTT. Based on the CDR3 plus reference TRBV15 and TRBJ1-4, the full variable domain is DAMVIQNPRYQVTQFGKPVTLSCSQTLNHNVMYWYQQKSSQAPKLLFHYYDKDFNNEADTPDNFQSRRPNTSFCFLDIRSPGLGDTAMYLCATSRDRDRGEKLFFGSGTQLSVL.